Given below is one TCR beta chain in context. Its antigen is as yet unknown. Germline V gives CDR1 ENHRY, CDR2 SYGVKD. V shed 3 bases and J shed 4 bases, with 9 bases lying between them. The CDR3 loop spans 13 amino acids. This sample stems from a study of cytomegalovirus exposure and HLA in healthy donors. Across the study: Ancestry clustering placed about 80% of approximately 370 genotyped donors in the Caucasian-associated cluster.

Study-level results: Most subjects' HLA-A and HLA-B alleles were reportedly predicted from TCR beta sequences.

In the PCR, 60 Vbeta and 13 Jbeta primers were used. Data came from immunoSEQ multiplex PCR; TCRdb stores just in-frame clones and leaves some out. This listing includes more than 40,000 clones. The receptor's source is a man between 40 and 49 years old in good health and CMV-seropositive. The rearrangement joins TRBV10-3 to TRBJ2-5; no clear D gene. Sequences were obtained from PBMCs. The DNA of the CDR3 is TGTGCCATCAGTGAATCAAGCCCAGAGACCCAGTACTTC. Protein: CAISESSPETQYF.